This T cell receptor (beta chain) was identified in a study of a mutant IDH1 vaccine in newly diagnosed glioma. Study summary: Vaccines began 4-6 weeks after radiotherapy alone, or with temozolomide cycles.

Time point: week 5, during vaccination. Each dose delivered 300 ug of mutant IDH1 20-mer peptide subcutaneously with imiquimod. Germline loops: CDR1 MRHNA, CDR2 SNTAGT. CDR3 length equals 17 residues. V lost 3 bases to trimming and J lost 0 bases, with 14 bases between them. Method: immunoSEQ multiplex PCR; TCRdb's copy keeps in-frame clones and lacks some. Among approximately 80,000 clones listed, 90% to 95% were seen once. Details on this clone: Its specificity is not known.

V and J are TRBV6-4 and TRBJ1-4; TRBD1 might be the D (6 bases). The clonotype originates from a woman aged 45-59 years with glioma. Source: PBMCs, taken from a glioma patient whose treatment included an IDH1 peptide vaccine. The CDR3, as DNA: TGTGCCAGCAGTGAGGGGGGACACCTTGCAACTAATGAAAAACTGTTTTTT. Translated: CASSEGGHLATNEKLFF.